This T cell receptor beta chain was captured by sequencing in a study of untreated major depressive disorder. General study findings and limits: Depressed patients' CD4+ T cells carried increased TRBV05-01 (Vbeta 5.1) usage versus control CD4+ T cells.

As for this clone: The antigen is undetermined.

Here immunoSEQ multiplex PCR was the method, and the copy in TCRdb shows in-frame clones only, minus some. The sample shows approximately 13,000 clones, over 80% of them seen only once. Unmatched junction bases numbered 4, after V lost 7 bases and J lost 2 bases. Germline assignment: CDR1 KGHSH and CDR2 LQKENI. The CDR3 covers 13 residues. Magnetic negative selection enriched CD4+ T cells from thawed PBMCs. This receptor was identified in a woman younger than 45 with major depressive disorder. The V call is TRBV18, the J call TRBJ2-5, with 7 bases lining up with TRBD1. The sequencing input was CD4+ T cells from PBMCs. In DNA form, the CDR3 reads TGTGCCAGCTTGGGACAGTCACAAGAGACCCAGTACTTC. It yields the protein CASLGQSQETQYF.